A selection of T cell receptor beta chains follows, all from one sample in a study of molecular identifiers for immune sequencing clone quantification. TCRdb reprocessed the PCR reads with MiXCR, giving one entry per CDR3 protein. The sample lists more than 550,000 distinct CDR3 sequences, around 25% occurring once. The sequenced sample consisted of naive CD8+ T cells from blood, with Jurkat cell RNA spiked in. Every receptor here comes from a human donor in good health. Some libraries in this study had Jurkat cell RNA spiked in. Both conserved end residues are part of each CDR3. The D gene is left open where the match is weak. Where a row states a size, it is once, few, many or the class of an expanded clone; other rows omit it.

clone_size | d_call | j_call | v_call | cdr3_aa | cdr3_nt
- | TRBD1 | TRBJ1-1 | TRBV5-1 | CASSNRGRTPTTAAFF | TGCGCCAGCAGTAACAGGGGGCGAACCCCGACCACTGCAGCCTTCTTT
many | - | TRBJ2-4 | TRBV7-9 | CASSLAQVAKNIQYF | TGTGCCAGCAGCTTAGCGCAGGTAGCCAAAAACATTCAGTACTTC
few | - | TRBJ2-7 | TRBV13 | CASSLGHDSSEQYF | TGTGCCAGCAGCTTAGGCCATGACTCAAGCGAGCAGTACTTC
- | - | TRBJ1-5 | TRBV20-1 | CSARSPGTTQPQHF | TGCAGTGCTAGATCGCCCGGGACAACCCAGCCCCAGCATTTT
once | TRBD1 | TRBJ2-2 | TRBV5-6 | CASTQDRGLAINTGELFF | TGTGCCAGCACGCAAGACAGGGGCTTGGCTATAAACACCGGGGAGCTGTTTTTT
- | - | TRBJ2-5 | TRBV28 | CASSLGAGPNPRETQYF | TGTGCCAGCAGTTTAGGGGCGGGGCCTAACCCGCGGGAGACCCAGTACTTC
many | TRBD2 | TRBJ2-7 | TRBV4-1 | CASSHSSGAPYEQYF | TGCGCCAGCAGCCACAGTAGCGGGGCTCCCTACGAGCAGTACTTC
- | - | TRBJ1-5 | TRBV3-1 | CASSLSPELNQPQDF | TGTGCCAGCAGCCTAAGTCCCGAATTAAATCAGCCCCAGGATTTT
- | - | TRBJ2-7 | TRBV5-1 | CASSFGSRYSIYEQYF | TGCGCCAGCAGCTTTGGGTCGCGATACTCAATCTACGAGCAGTACTTC
- | - | TRBJ1-1 | TRBV21-1 | CASSPPPAGGRNTEAFF | TGTGCCAGCAGCCCCCCCCCGGCAGGGGGCCGGAACACTGAAGCTTTCTTT
- | TRBD2 | TRBJ2-7 | TRBV7-2 | CASSFRSGRANEQYF | TGTGCCAGCAGCTTTCGTAGCGGGAGGGCCAACGAGCAGTACTTC
few | TRBD2 | TRBJ2-1 | TRBV11-2 | CASSPYLDGGNEQFF | TGTGCCAGCAGCCCTTATTTGGACGGGGGGAATGAGCAGTTCTTC
few | - | TRBJ2-5 | TRBV7-8 | CASSYSGIGGETQYF | TGTGCCAGCAGTTACTCGGGGATAGGGGGTGAGACCCAGTACTTC
many | - | TRBJ2-7 | TRBV4-1 | CASSHRPDYEQYF | TGCGCCAGCAGCCACCGACCCGATTACGAGCAGTACTTC
- | - | TRBJ2-1 | TRBV11-3 | CASSPPRGEQFF | TGTGCCAGCAGTCCTCCCCGGGGGGAGCAGTTCTTC
many | TRBD1 | TRBJ2-5 | TRBV7-6 | CASHQGVGETQYF | TGTGCCTCCCACCAGGGGGTAGGAGAGACCCAGTACTTC
- | TRBD2 | TRBJ2-7 | TRBV19 | CVSSIVAGDYEQYF | TGTGTCAGTAGTATTGTAGCGGGGGACTACGAGCAGTACTTC
- | TRBD1 | TRBJ2-7 | TRBV2 | CASSSGGHLYEQYF | TGTGCCAGCAGTTCAGGGGGCCACCTCTACGAGCAGTACTTC
- | TRBD1 | TRBJ2-1 | TRBV24-1 | CATSDLRTGANEQFF | TGTGCCACCAGTGATTTAAGGACAGGGGCAAATGAGCAGTTCTTC
few | - | TRBJ1-1 | TRBV7-8 | CASSLAQEGRPNTEAFF | TGTGCCAGCAGCTTAGCTCAAGAGGGTCGGCCGAACACTGAAGCTTTCTTT
few | TRBD1 | TRBJ2-1 | TRBV9 | CASSVGDSRSYNEQFF | TGTGCCAGCAGCGTAGGGGACAGCCGATCCTACAATGAGCAGTTCTTC
- | - | TRBJ2-7 | TRBV7-2 | CASSLYPRYEQYF | TGTGCCAGCAGCTTATATCCTCGGTACGAGCAGTACTTC
few | TRBD1 | TRBJ1-2 | TRBV7-9 | CASSLWDSFNYGYTF | TGTGCCAGCAGCTTGTGGGACAGTTTTAACTATGGCTACACCTTC
- | - | TRBJ1-5 | TRBV9 | CASSVGYSNQPRHF | TGTGCCAGCAGCGTAGGGTACAGCAATCAGCCCCGGCATTTT
many | - | TRBJ1-1 | TRBV19 | CASSVMHGVNTEAFF | TGTGCCAGTAGTGTGATGCATGGTGTGAACACTGAAGCTTTCTTT
many | - | TRBJ2-3 | TRBV7-9 | CASSLTQGPPDTQYF | TGTGCCAGCAGCTTAACCCAGGGCCCCCCAGATACGCAGTATTTT
many | - | TRBJ1-1 | TRBV28 | CASSLGGAVEAFF | TGTGCCAGCTCACTGGGGGGGGCCGTTGAAGCTTTCTTT
many | TRBD2 | TRBJ2-1 | TRBV29-1 | CSVEARLAGEQFF | TGCAGCGTTGAAGCTAGACTAGCCGGTGAGCAGTTCTTC
many | - | TRBJ1-1 | TRBV21-1 | CASNTGNTEAFF | TGTGCCAGCAACACAGGGAACACTGAAGCTTTCTTT
many | - | TRBJ2-3 | TRBV6-2/TRBV6-3 | CASSPTGSTDTQYF | TGTGCCAGCAGCCCCACGGGTTCCACAGATACGCAGTATTTT
many | - | TRBJ1-1 | TRBV14 | CASSHLPMVKSEAFF | TGTGCCAGCAGCCATCTTCCCATGGTTAAGAGTGAAGCTTTCTTT
- | - | TRBJ1-1 | TRBV9 | CASSVEGVDTEAFF | TGTGCCAGCAGCGTAGAGGGGGTGGACACTGAAGCTTTCTTT
many | TRBD1 | TRBJ1-5 | TRBV5-1 | CASSVRDRGTNQPQHF | TGCGCCAGCAGCGTGCGGGACAGGGGTACCAATCAGCCCCAGCATTTT
- | TRBD1 | TRBJ2-3 | TRBV4-1 | CASSQATGGIGTDTQYF | TGCGCCAGCAGCCAAGCCACAGGGGGGATCGGCACAGATACGCAGTATTTT
many | - | TRBJ2-1 | TRBV19 | CASSIDQGTGEQFF | TGTGCCAGTAGTATAGATCAGGGTACCGGTGAGCAGTTCTTC
many | - | TRBJ2-3 | TRBV24-1 | CATSDLNPDKRTDTQYF | TGTGCCACCAGTGACCTGAACCCGGACAAAAGGACAGATACGCAGTATTTT
many | - | TRBJ1-5 | TRBV6-2/TRBV6-3 | CASDQRSAQPQHF | TGTGCCAGCGATCAGCGTTCGGCTCAGCCCCAGCATTTT
- | - | TRBJ1-2 | TRBV12-3/TRBV12-4 | CASSLRDGPFYYGYTF | TGTGCCAGCAGTTTGAGAGACGGCCCGTTTTATTATGGCTACACCTTC
few | - | TRBJ1-2 | TRBV4-3 | CASSQTQGSNYGYTF | TGCGCCAGCAGCCAAACTCAAGGGTCTAACTATGGCTACACCTTC
- | - | TRBJ1-3 | TRBV19 | CASSQQGVGNTIYF | TGTGCCAGTAGTCAACAGGGAGTTGGAAACACCATATATTTT
few | TRBD2 | TRBJ2-2 | TRBV4-2 | CASSPPLTSGMNTGELFF | TGTGCCAGCAGCCCCCCCCTGACTAGCGGGATGAACACCGGGGAGCTGTTTTTT
- | TRBD1 | TRBJ1-1 | TRBV6-2/TRBV6-3 | CASGRTGVMTEAFF | TGTGCCAGCGGCAGGACAGGGGTTATGACTGAAGCTTTCTTT
few | - | TRBJ1-6 | TRBV20-1 | CSARGEDSLSLHF | TGCAGTGCTAGAGGGGAGGACAGCCTATCCCTCCACTTT
- | TRBD1 | TRBJ2-2 | TRBV24-1 | CATSDFSPRTGSSTGELFF | TGTGCCACCAGTGATTTTTCCCCTCGGACAGGGTCGAGCACCGGGGAGCTGTTTTTT
- | - | TRBJ2-7 | TRBV20-1 | CSALSYLTSNDEQYF | TGCAGTGCCCTATCCTATCTAACTAGCAACGACGAGCAGTACTTC
many | - | TRBJ2-1 | TRBV24-1 | CATSDGLYNEQFF | TGTGCCACCAGTGACGGACTTTACAATGAGCAGTTCTTC
few | - | TRBJ2-1 | TRBV9 | CASSVIRGSSYNEQFF | TGTGCCAGCAGCGTAATTAGGGGCAGCTCCTACAATGAGCAGTTCTTC
many | - | TRBJ1-2 | TRBV7-2 | CASSLSAGYTF | TGTGCCAGCAGCTTATCCGCGGGCTACACCTTC
- | - | TRBJ1-3 | TRBV27 | CASAPGAGNTIYF | TGTGCCAGCGCCCCGGGCGCTGGAAACACCATATATTTT